The clone carrying this T cell receptor beta chain was detected a few times. Its antigen is unknown. Listed TCR primers, together with previously described methods, were used for the bulk TCR libraries. Each CDR3 protein is one row after TCRdb ran MiXCR on the PCR reads. The sample includes under 600,000 distinct CDR3 sequences, 25% of them seen just once. This record comes from a study of molecular identifiers for immune sequencing clone quantification. Sorting defined naive CD8 T cells as CD8+CD4-CCR7+CD45RA+. Whole-study results and caveats: In naive cells, under 1% of molecules belonged to clones above 20 RNA copies, against over 99% in effector cells. A shared barcode on identical TCR molecules could lead to underestimated sizes for highly expanded clones.

The sequence came from a human donor in good health. Some libraries in this study had Jurkat cell RNA spiked in. Sample: naive CD8+ T cells from blood, with Jurkat cell RNA spiked in. Stated subset: FACS-sorted CD8+CD4-CCR7+CD45RA+ naive T cells.

CDR3 sequence: CASSEGQGFAEPQYF. The CDR3 region has the DNA TGTGCCAGCAGTGAGGGACAGGGATTTGCCGAGCCCCAGTACTTC. The chain links TRBV2 to TRBJ2-5, with TRBD1 matching 9 bases. This CDR3 region has 15 residues. Germline V CDR1 and CDR2: SNHLY, FYNNEI. V gave up 3 bases and J gave up 9 bases; unmatched junction bases: 11.